This TCR beta chain is drawn from a study of T cell clonotyping in hematopoietic cell transplantation. Overall study results and limits: Pathologically expanded recipient clonotypes increased progressively from day 30 to day 180 as diversity fell. Few recipient clonotypes overlapped donors; over 95% were de novo at given depth. Graft donor and pretransplant recipient Inverse Simpson Index values predicted broader posttransplant TCR diversity.

On this clone: Its antigen remains unidentified.

The ends lost 5 bases at V and 1 base at J; junction bases unmatched: 7. The germline CDR1 and CDR2 sequences are MNHNY and SVGAGI (reference sequence). The CDR3 totals 15 residues. Measured with immunoSEQ multiplex PCR; TCRdb has only the in-frame clones, and not every one. The table shows roughly 11,000 clones, with about 91% occurring only once. The receptor was isolated from a human donor who either received an allogeneic hematopoietic cell transplant for a myeloid malignancy or was a related donor (not recorded which). Some clones in this sample may be carry-over from other donors' samples. Sequences were obtained from peripheral blood mononuclear cells. This chain joins TRBV6-6 and TRBJ1-1, with 7 bases identical to TRBD1. The CDR3 DNA is TGTGCCAGCAGTGACAGGGCCAAGGGGAACACTGAAGCTTTCTTT. Translation gives CASSDRAKGNTEAFF.